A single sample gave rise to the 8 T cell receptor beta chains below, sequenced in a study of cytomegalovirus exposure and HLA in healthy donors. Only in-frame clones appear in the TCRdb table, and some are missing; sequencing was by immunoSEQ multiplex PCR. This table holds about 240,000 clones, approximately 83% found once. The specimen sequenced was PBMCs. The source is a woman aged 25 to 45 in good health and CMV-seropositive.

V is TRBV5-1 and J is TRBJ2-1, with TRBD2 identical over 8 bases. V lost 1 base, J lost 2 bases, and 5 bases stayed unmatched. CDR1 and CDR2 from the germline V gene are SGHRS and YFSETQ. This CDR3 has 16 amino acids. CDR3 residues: CASSLRHGGAYNEQFF. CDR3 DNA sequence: TGCGCCAGCAGCTTGAGACACGGGGGGGCCTACAATGAGCAGTTCTTC.

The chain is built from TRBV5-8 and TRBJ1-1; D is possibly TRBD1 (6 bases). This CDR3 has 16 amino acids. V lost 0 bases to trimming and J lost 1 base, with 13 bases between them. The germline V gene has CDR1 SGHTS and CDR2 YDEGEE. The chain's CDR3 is CASSLVWGQGNTEAFF. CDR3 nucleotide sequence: TGTGCCAGCAGCTTGGTATGGGGGCAAGGGAACACTGAAGCTTTCTTT.

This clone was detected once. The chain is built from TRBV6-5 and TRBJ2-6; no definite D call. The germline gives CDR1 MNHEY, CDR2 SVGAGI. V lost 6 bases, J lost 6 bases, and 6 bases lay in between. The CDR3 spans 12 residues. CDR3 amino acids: CASRGTANVLTF. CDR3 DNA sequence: TGTGCCAGCAGGGGCACGGCCAACGTCCTGACTTTC.

This CDR3 is CASSPRGALNTEAFF. DNA for the CDR3: TGTGCCAGCAGCCCCAGGGGGGCTCTGAACACTGAAGCTTTCTTT. The chain recombines TRBV14 with TRBJ1-1, with 7 bases lining up with TRBD1. The CDR3 is 15 amino acids. Germline V gene data show CDR1 as SGHDN and CDR2 as FVKESK. The V gene end was trimmed by 4 bases and the J gene end by 0 bases; junction bases not matched to a gene: 5.

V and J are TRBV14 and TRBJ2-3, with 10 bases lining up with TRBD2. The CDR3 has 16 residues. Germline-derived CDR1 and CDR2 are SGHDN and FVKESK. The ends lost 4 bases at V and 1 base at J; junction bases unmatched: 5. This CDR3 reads CASSLWLAGGTDTQYF. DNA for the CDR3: TGTGCCAGCAGCCTATGGCTAGCGGGAGGCACAGATACGCAGTATTTT.

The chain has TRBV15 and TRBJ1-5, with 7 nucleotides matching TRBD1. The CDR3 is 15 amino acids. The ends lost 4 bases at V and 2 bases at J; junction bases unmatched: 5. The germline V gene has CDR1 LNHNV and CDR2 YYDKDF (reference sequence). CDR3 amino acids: CATSTTGVGNQPQHF. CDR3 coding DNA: TGTGCCACCAGCACCACAGGGGTGGGCAATCAGCCCCAGCATTTT. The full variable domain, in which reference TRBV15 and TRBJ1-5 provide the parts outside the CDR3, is DAMVIQNPRYQVTQFGKPVTLSCSQTLNHNVMYWYQQKSSQAPKLLFHYYDKDFNNEADTPDNFQSRRPNTSFCFLDIRSPGLGDTAMYLCATSTTGVGNQPQHFGDGTRLSIL.

The CDR3 spells CASSLGTSALSSYEQYF. For the CDR3, the DNA is TGTGCCAGCAGCTTAGGGACTAGCGCCCTGAGCTCCTACGAGCAGTACTTC. V and J are TRBV11-3 and TRBJ2-7, with 9 bases identical to TRBD2. With V trimmed by 1 base and J by 0 bases, 7 bases remained unmatched. This CDR3 has 17 residues. Looked up from germline, CDR1 is SGHNT and CDR2 is YENEEA.

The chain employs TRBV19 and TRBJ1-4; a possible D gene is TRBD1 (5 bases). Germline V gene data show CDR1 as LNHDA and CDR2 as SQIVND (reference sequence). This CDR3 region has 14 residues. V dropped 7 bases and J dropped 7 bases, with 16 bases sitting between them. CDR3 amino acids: CASNNGRGGEKLFF. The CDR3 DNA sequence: TGTGCCAGTAACAACGGGAGGGGTGGTGAAAAACTGTTTTTT.